These 25 T cell receptor beta chains originate from one sample sequenced in a study of blood T cell repertoires in COVID-19 (dated by TCRdb to 2020 to 2022). Receptors were amplified or captured by the immunoSEQ multiplex PCR assay. Entries here come from immuneACCESS through TCRdb and include only in-frame sequences with V and J called. Some clones fail to appear in such tables; in the studies checked, an unresolved V gene covers under half of the shortfall, and the cause of the remainder is unknown. The sample table holds about 300,000 clones, of which under 90% were seen once. The leading ten clones occupy approximately 2% of the sample. Material: peripheral blood. These receptors were collected from a woman aged 25-40 years with COVID-19, enrolled during active disease.

The rearrangement joins TRBV5-1 to TRBJ1-6, with D perhaps matching TRBD1 (5 bases). The CDR3 runs to 15 residues. The V end was cut by 7 bases, the J end by 8 bases, with 19 bases between. Germline loops: CDR1 SGHRS, CDR2 YFSETQ. This chain's CDR3 is CASARGARGDSPLHF. In DNA, the CDR3 is TGCGCCAGCGCGCGGGGCGCCAGAGGAGATTCACCCCTCCACTTT.

The chain recombines TRBV20-1 with TRBJ2-2; the D is unclear. This CDR3 region has 11 residues. Per germline, CDR1 DFQATT and CDR2 SNEGSKA (reference sequence). Trimming left V 6 bases short and J 2 bases short, with 4 bases between. CDR3 amino acids: CSALNTGELFF. The CDR3 DNA follows: TGCAGTGCATTAAACACCGGGGAGCTGTTTTTT.

This chain links TRBV9 with TRBJ2-5, with a possible D match to TRBD2 (7 bases). There are 15 residues in the CDR3. Trimming shortened V by 0 bases and J by 2 bases, and 11 bases separated the two germline ends. Germline V gene data show CDR1 as SGDLS and CDR2 as YYNGEE. As DNA, the CDR3 is TGTGCCAGCAGCGTAGACGCGGGGGCTCAAGAGACCCAGTACTTC. As protein: CASSVDAGAQETQYF.

This chain uses TRBV5-1 with TRBJ1-3; 7 bases are a match to TRBD1. Losses at the gene ends were 0 bases for V and 4 bases for J; bases not matched to a gene: 4. The CDR3 consists of 15 residues. Germline assignment: CDR1 SGHRS and CDR2 YFSETQ. CDR3 loop: CASSLGQGPGNTIYF. CDR3 in DNA: TGCGCCAGCAGCTTGGGACAGGGACCAGGAAACACCATATATTTT.

The rearrangement uses TRBV7-2 and TRBJ2-2, with 7 bases that match TRBD2. The germline CDR1 and CDR2 sequences are SGHTA and FQGNSA. The CDR3 is made up of 18 amino acids. The ends lost 5 bases at V and 2 bases at J; junction bases unmatched: 14. CDR3 in DNA: TGTGCCAGCAGCCCCGCCCGATTAGCGGGCCCAAACACCGGGGAGCTGTTTTTT. This sequence encodes CASSPARLAGPNTGELFF.

The chain employs TRBV5-1 and TRBJ1-1; 10 positions match TRBD1. The CDR3 extends over 16 amino acids. V lost 4 bases, J lost 3 bases, and 9 bases stayed unmatched. CDR1 is SGHRS, CDR2 YFSETQ, per germline. The CDR3 bases are TGCGCCAGCAGCCTGAAGGACAGGGGGGTTTACACTGAAGCTTTCTTT. Protein sequence: CASSLKDRGVYTEAFF. Full variable domain (rest looked up from reference TRBV5-1 and TRBJ1-1): KAGVTQTPRYLIKTRGQQVTLSCSPISGHRSVSWYQQTPGQGLQFLFEYFSETQRNKGNFPGRFSGRQFSNSRSEMNVSTLELGDSALYLCASSLKDRGVYTEAFFGQGTRLTVV.

This rearrangement joins TRBV20-1 to TRBJ1-5; no clear D gene. Germline V CDR1 and CDR2: DFQATT, SNEGSKA (reference sequence). The CDR3 consists of 10 residues. V lost 4 bases and J 7 bases, leaving 5 bases between the germline ends. The CDR3 sequence is CSATGQPQHF. DNA of the CDR3: TGCAGTGCTACGGGACAGCCCCAGCATTTT.

This sequence joins TRBV11-3 and TRBJ1-1; D is ambiguous. The germline V and J ends were trimmed by 4 bases and 6 bases, with 9 bases remaining between them. Germline V gene data show CDR1 as SGHNT and CDR2 as YENEEA. This CDR3 contains 12 residues. The chain's CDR3 is CASSSRLPEAFF. CDR3 nucleotide sequence: TGTGCCAGCAGCTCGAGACTGCCTGAAGCTTTCTTT.

V and J are TRBV15 and TRBJ1-4, with 11 bases aligning to TRBD1. V lost 4 bases, J lost 6 bases, and 4 bases stayed unmatched. The CDR3 consists of 15 residues. The V gene's germline CDR1 is LNHNV and CDR2 YYDKDF (reference sequence). The CDR3 coding sequence is TGTGCCACCAGCACCCCGGGACAGGGGGATGAAAAACTGTTTTTT. It codes for CATSTPGQGDEKLFF.

The rearrangement joins TRBV3-1 (or the pseudogene TRBV3-2) to TRBJ1-6; D remains unclear. Trimming stripped 3 bases from V and 7 bases from J, with 13 bases between. CDR3 size: 15 residues. Germline V gene lookup returns CDR1 LGHDT and CDR2 YNNKEL (reference sequence). The DNA of the CDR3 is TGTGCCAGCAGCCACAGGCACAGAGTAAATTCACCCCTCCACTTT. Translated: CASSHRHRVNSPLHF.

V usage is TRBV7-2 and J usage is TRBJ1-5; D remains ambiguous. The CDR3 consists of 14 residues. Germline V gene sequence: CDR1 SGHTA, CDR2 FQGNSA. The ends were cut back, 3 bases at V and 5 bases at J, with 11 bases in the middle. The CDR3, as DNA: TGTGCCAGCAGCTTGCGGGGAACAGATCAGCCCCAGCATTTT. Amino acids: CASSLRGTDQPQHF.

This sequence joins TRBV9 and TRBJ1-1; 10 bases line up with TRBD1. Per the germline V gene, CDR1 is SGDLS and CDR2 is YYNGEE. With V trimmed by 3 bases and J by 1 base, 6 bases remained unmatched. This CDR3 has 16 amino acids. CDR3 in amino acids: CASSASRDRGNTEAFF. In DNA form, the CDR3 reads TGTGCCAGCAGCGCGTCCCGGGACAGGGGGAACACTGAAGCTTTCTTT.

The chain is built from TRBV2 and TRBJ2-6; weak D call: TRBD2 (5 bases). The CDR3 sequence is 16 residues long. V was pared by 6 bases and J by 1 base, with 13 bases between. Germline V CDR1 and CDR2: SNHLY, FYNNEI. The CDR3 DNA follows: TGTGCCAGCAGCGAGTGGCGGGCATCTGGGGCCAACGTCCTGACTTTC. This translates into CASSEWRASGANVLTF.

The chain recombines TRBV29-1 with TRBJ1-2; D is ambiguous. Looked up from germline, CDR1 is SQVTM and CDR2 is ANQGSEA. This CDR3 region has 11 residues. V lost 4 bases, J lost 6 bases, and 9 bases lay in between. Written as DNA, the CDR3 is TGCAGCGTTGTTCACTCGGATGGCTACACCTTC. Its translation: CSVVHSDGYTF.

The V call is TRBV2, the J call TRBJ2-2; 9 bases are shared with TRBD1. CDR3 length equals 16 residues. V was pared by 7 bases and J by 4 bases, with 10 bases of the junction left unmatched. Germline V gene lookup returns CDR1 SNHLY and CDR2 FYNNEI. CDR3 protein: CASIDLQGAITGELFF. CDR3 nucleotide sequence: TGTGCCAGCATTGATTTACAGGGGGCCATCACCGGGGAGCTGTTTTTT. Variable domain in full (rest from reference TRBV2 and TRBJ2-2): EPEVTQTPSHQVTQMGQEVILRCVPISNHLYFYWYRQILGQKVEFLVSFYNNEISEKSEIFDDQFSVERPDGSNFTLKIRSTKLEDSAMYFCASIDLQGAITGELFFGEGSRLTVL.

The chain has TRBV4-1 and TRBJ1-1; 10 bases fit TRBD1. The V segment lost 4 bases and the J segment 5 bases; nucleotides outside the gene matches: 7. Germline CDR1 MGHRA, CDR2 YSYEKL. The CDR3 is 15 residues long. CDR3 coding DNA: TGCGCCAGCAGCCGTCGGGACAGGGGTTTAACTGAAGCTTTCTTT. Its protein product is CASSRRDRGLTEAFF.

This clone occurred once. The CDR3 protein is CASSFAAAANYGYTF. CDR3 nucleotides: TGTGCCAGCAGCTTTGCGGCCGCTGCTAACTATGGCTACACCTTC. The chain carries TRBV5-6 and TRBJ1-2; no reliable D call. V lost 2 bases and J 0 bases, leaving 11 bases between the germline ends. The length of the CDR3 is 15 residues. Germline-derived CDR1 and CDR2 are SGHDT and YYEEEE.

This chain uses TRBV24-1 with TRBJ2-2, with 7 nucleotides matching TRBD1. Germline lookup yields CDR1 KGHDR and CDR2 SFDVKD. The V gene end was trimmed by 4 bases and the J gene end by 1 base; junction bases not matched to a gene: 8. The CDR3 loop spans 17 amino acids. The CDR3 here is CATSDRTTGMNTGELFF. Written as DNA, the CDR3 is TGTGCCACCAGTGACCGTACGACAGGGATGAACACCGGGGAGCTGTTTTTT.

The chain carries TRBV2 and TRBJ1-2, with 7 bases aligning to TRBD1. The CDR3 is made up of 12 amino acids. Germline V lookup: CDR1 SNHLY, CDR2 FYNNEI. Unmatched junction bases numbered 7, after V lost 7 bases and J lost 8 bases. The CDR3 nucleotides are TGTGCCAGCACCGCGGACAGGTTGGGCTACACCTTC. It encodes CASTADRLGYTF.

This clone has just a few counts. This sequence joins TRBV7-9 and TRBJ2-6; weak D call: TRBD1 (6 bases). Germline values: CDR1 SEHNR, CDR2 FQNEAQ (reference sequence). Deletions cut 4 bases from V and 3 bases from J, with 16 bases between. This CDR3 has 17 amino acids. CDR3 DNA sequence: TGTGCCAGCAGCTCACAGGGTTCCAGTCATGGGGCCAACGTCCTGACTTTC. This gives the protein CASSSQGSSHGANVLTF.

The J gene is TRBJ2-5, the V gene TRBV7-8, with TRBD2 matching 7 bases. This CDR3 is built from 13 residues. V dropped 7 bases and J dropped 2; count of bases not matched to a gene: 4. CDR1 is SGHVS and CDR2 is FQNEAQ in the germline V gene. This CDR3 is CASTYGGQETQYF. The CDR3 bases are TGTGCCAGCACCTACGGGGGGCAAGAGACCCAGTACTTC. The variable domain in full, with the rest retrieved from reference TRBV7-8 and TRBJ2-5, is GAGVSQSPRYKVAKRGQDVALRCDPISGHVSLFWYQQALGQGPEFLTYFQNEAQLDKSGLPSDRFFAERPEGSVSTLKIQRTQQEDSAVYLCASTYGGQETQYFGPGTRLLVL.

V and J are TRBV5-1 and TRBJ2-5, with 9 bases fitting TRBD1. The germline V gene encodes CDR1 SGHRS and CDR2 YFSETQ. Trimming removed 1 base from V and 5 bases from J; junction bases left unmatched: 6. The CDR3 is made up of 15 amino acids. The CDR3 DNA sequence: TGCGCCAGCAGCTTGACGGGACAGGGTGGGGAGACCCAGTACTTC. Translating gives CASSLTGQGGETQYF.

This chain uses TRBV24-1 with TRBJ2-3; 8 nucleotides match TRBD2. The CDR3 sequence is 16 residues long. The germline CDR1 and CDR2 sequences are KGHDR and SFDVKD. Trimming cost V 6 bases and J 4 bases; bases outside gene matches: 11. CDR3 residues: CATSRRVAGYPDTQYF. The CDR3 coding sequence is TGTGCCACCAGTCGTCGAGTAGCGGGATATCCAGATACGCAGTATTTT.

The chain employs TRBV5-4 and TRBJ1-2, with 7 bases that match TRBD1. The V and J ends lost 0 bases and 3 bases, in that order; junction bases with no gene match: 8. The CDR3 covers 16 residues. From germline, CDR1 is SGHNT and CDR2 YYREEE (reference sequence). CDR3 sequence reads: CASSLARAGGDYGYTF. The CDR3 DNA is TGTGCCAGCAGCTTGGCTAGGGCAGGGGGAGACTATGGCTACACCTTC.

V usage is TRBV11-3 and J usage is TRBJ1-2, with D perhaps matching TRBD1 (6 bases). Between the trimmed V and J ends, which lost 5 bases and 7 bases, there was a span of 17 bases. The CDR3 sequence is 14 residues long. Germline loops: CDR1 SGHNT, CDR2 YENEEA. CDR3 nucleotide sequence: TGTGCCAGCAGCGTAGGGAGTGCAGGGGTTGGCTACACCTTC. Its protein product is CASSVGSAGVGYTF.